This passage covers 23 T cell receptor beta chains from one sample sequenced in a study of molecular identifiers for immune sequencing clone quantification. TCRdb reprocessed the PCR reads via MiXCR and lists one record per CDR3 protein. This sample has about 640,000 distinct CDR3 sequences; just under 20% occur once, and the top ten carry 0.85%. The sequenced material came from naive CD8+ T cells from blood, with Jurkat cell RNA spiked in. The sample's subset: FACS-sorted CD8+CD4-CCR7+CD45RA+ naive T cells. These receptors were collected from a human donor in good health. Some libraries in this study had Jurkat cell RNA spiked in.

The chain couples TRBV27 to TRBJ2-1, with 9 nucleotides matching TRBD1. V gave up 10 bases and J gave up 7 bases; unmatched junction bases: 14. Germline CDR1 and CDR2: MNHEY and SMNVEV (reference sequence). The CDR3 contains 15 residues. CDR3 sequence (DNA): TGTGCCATCAGAATTTCACAGGGGGCTCAAAATGAGCAGTTCTTC. Translated, it gives CAIRISQGAQNEQFF.

A remark on this clonotype: At one boundary the junction diverges from the germline segment, which might be a read error. The chain is built from TRBV2 and TRBJ1-1, with D possibly TRBD1 on 6 matching bases. The CDR3 covers 12 residues. The germline V gene has CDR1 SNHLY and CDR2 FYNNEI. In DNA form, the CDR3 reads TGTGCCAGCAGTGTAGACAGGAGTGAAACTTTCTTT. This sequence encodes CASSVDRSETFF.

In this sample, this clonotype turned up a few times. The chain carries TRBV15 and TRBJ2-7; 8 bases fit TRBD2. Trimming at V came to 5 bases and at J to 0 bases, leaving 6 bases not matched to a gene. CDR3 size: 15 residues. The germline CDR1 and CDR2 sequences are LNHNV and YYDKDF (reference sequence). The CDR3, as DNA: TGTGCCACCAGCGAAACGGGACTAGACTCCTACGAGCAGTACTTC. It translates to CATSETGLDSYEQYF.

There are many counts of this clonotype. J is TRBJ2-5 and V is TRBV6-2 or TRBV6-3; D possibly matches TRBD1 or TRBD2 (5 bases each). Germline values: CDR1 MNHEY, CDR2 SVGEGT. The CDR3 runs 13 residues. With 2 bases removed from V and 5 bases from J, the gap between germline ends came to 9 bases. The CDR3 is CASSYGTLETQYF. The CDR3 bases are TGTGCCAGCAGTTACGGGACCCTCGAGACCCAGTACTTC.

This clonotype was recorded many times. The chain links TRBV27 to TRBJ2-1, with D perhaps assigned TRBD1 or TRBD2 (5 bases each). V was trimmed by 7 bases and J by 0 bases, leaving 10 bases between them. This CDR3 is built from 14 residues. Germline values: CDR1 MNHEY, CDR2 SMNVEV (reference sequence). Here the CDR3 reads CASKWGSSYNEQFF. In DNA form, the CDR3 reads TGTGCCAGCAAATGGGGGAGCTCCTACAATGAGCAGTTCTTC.

This clonotype was seen repeatedly, ten times or more. The chain has TRBV20-1 and TRBJ2-3; D is unresolved. The CDR3 has 16 amino acids. Germline V lookup: CDR1 DFQATT, CDR2 SNEGSKA (reference sequence). V was cut by 3 bases and J by 1 base, with 17 bases left in between. CDR3 sequence (DNA): TGCAGTGCTAGGTCGCCACCGAGCCGGGGCACAGATACGCAGTATTTT. This encodes CSARSPPSRGTDTQYF.

There are a few counts of this clonotype. This chain uses TRBV11-2 with TRBJ2-7, with 8 nucleotides matching TRBD1. CDR3 length: 15 residues. The V and J ends lost 0 bases and 6 bases, in that order; junction bases with no gene match: 7. Germline-derived CDR1 and CDR2 are SGHAT and FQNNGV. The chain's CDR3 is CASSLETGVLAEQYF. The CDR3, as DNA: TGTGCCAGCAGCTTAGAGACAGGGGTGTTGGCCGAGCAGTACTTC.

Ten or more counts support this clonotype. This sequence joins TRBV6-4 and TRBJ1-5; D gene uncertain. Germline V CDR1 and CDR2: MRHNA, SNTAGT. Trimming left V 2 bases short and J 5 bases short, with 7 bases between. The length of the CDR3 is 13 residues. CDR3 bases: TGTGCCAGCAGTGACGGTCCCCATCAGCCCCAGCATTTT. It encodes CASSDGPHQPQHF.

Points on this clonotype: This may stem from a read error, because a much larger clone lies one nucleotide away. The chain has TRBV15 and TRBJ2-3, with D maybe TRBD1 (7 bases). V shed 9 bases and J shed 9 bases, with 28 bases lying between them. CDR3 length: 16 amino acids. Germline CDR1 is LNHNV and CDR2 is YYDKDF (reference sequence). The DNA for the CDR3 is TGTGCCACATCACAGAGTCTAGGGCAGGGGGGAGAGACGCAGTATTTT. Protein product: CATSQSLGQGGETQYF.

This clonotype came up many times. The chain recombines TRBV12-3 or TRBV12-4 with TRBJ2-7; 9 bases line up with TRBD2. Trimming cost V 5 bases and J 0 bases; bases outside gene matches: 11. The CDR3 consists of 17 residues. As DNA, the CDR3 is TGTGCCAGCAGTAAATCAGCGGGAGGCCAAATCTCCTACGAGCAGTACTTC. It encodes CASSKSAGGQISYEQYF.

The table lists this clonotype with many counts. V usage is TRBV7-9 and J usage is TRBJ1-5, with 7 bases matching TRBD1. V dropped 1 base and J dropped 5; count of bases not matched to a gene: 8. The CDR3 extends over 16 amino acids. The germline V gene has CDR1 SEHNR and CDR2 FQNEAQ (reference sequence). The chain's CDR3 is CASSLVLTGNDQPQHF. The CDR3 DNA follows: TGTGCCAGCAGCTTAGTATTGACAGGGAATGATCAGCCCCAGCATTTT.

This clonotype has a count of ten or more. The rearrangement joins TRBV4-3 to TRBJ1-2; 8 bases align to TRBD1. Germline values: CDR1 LGHNA, CDR2 YSLEER. The CDR3 covers 16 residues. V was pared by 0 bases and J by 3 bases, with 6 bases of the junction left unmatched. Written as DNA, the CDR3 is TGCGCCAGCAGCCAAGAGTTTGACAGGGGCGACTATGGCTACACCTTC. It encodes CASSQEFDRGDYGYTF.

About this clonotype itself: This sequence may be a read error, since a much larger clone differs from it by one base. The rearrangement links TRBV4-1 to TRBJ2-7, with D hard to call. The CDR3 is made up of 16 amino acids. With 4 bases removed from V and 4 bases from J, the gap between germline ends came to 20 bases. Per germline, CDR1 MGHRA and CDR2 YSYEKL. In DNA form, the CDR3 reads TGCGCCAGCAGCCCCTCCCCTGTAGACTTGTGGTACGAGCAGTACTTC. The encoded protein is CASSPSPVDLWYEQYF.

This clonotype was counted at least ten times. V and J are TRBV5-4 and TRBJ2-6; D is tentatively TRBD1 or TRBD2 (6 bases each). The germline V and J ends were trimmed by 1 base and 0 bases, with 11 bases remaining between them. The CDR3 sequence is 17 residues long. Germline V gene data show CDR1 as SGHNT and CDR2 as YYREEE (reference sequence). The CDR3 sequence: CASSLPGGRSGANVLTF. The CDR3 coding sequence is TGTGCCAGCAGCTTGCCCGGGGGCCGCTCTGGGGCCAACGTCCTGACTTTC.

This clonotype was seen more than once but under ten times. The gene calls are TRBV27 and TRBJ2-3; TRBD2 agrees at 8 bases. The CDR3 is made up of 17 amino acids. The V segment lost 1 base and the J segment 5 bases; nucleotides outside the gene matches: 11. CDR1 is MNHEY, CDR2 SMNVEV, per germline (reference sequence). The DNA of the CDR3 is TGTGCCAGCAGTTTATTAAGTCCCCGGGGGGGCATAGATACGCAGTATTTT. The encoded protein is CASSLLSPRGGIDTQYF.

On this clonotype: The junction shows a germline mismatch at one end, possibly a read error. This chain joins TRBV5-6 and TRBJ2-5; D is perhaps TRBD1 (6 bases). This CDR3 is built from 12 residues. Per germline, CDR1 SGHDT and CDR2 YYEEEE. In nucleotides, the CDR3 is TGTACCAGCAGGGGCCTAGAAGAGACCCAGTACTTC. Its translation is CTSRGLEETQYF.

At least ten counts were recorded for this clonotype. The chain joins TRBV20-1 to TRBJ2-7; 14 positions agree with TRBD2. The CDR3 spans 18 residues. V dropped 0 bases and J dropped 0; count of bases not matched to a gene: 7. Germline V lookup: CDR1 DFQATT, CDR2 SNEGSKA (reference sequence). The CDR3 DNA reads as TGCAGTGCTAGAGACTTGGGACTAGCGGGGGACGACTCCTACGAGCAGTACTTC. It encodes CSARDLGLAGDDSYEQYF.

This clonotype was seen a handful of times. Given a much more abundant clone one base away, this may be a read error. The gene calls are TRBV4-1 and TRBJ1-3, with TRBD1 as a possible D gene (6 bases). Germline V gene data show CDR1 as MGHRA and CDR2 as YSYEKL. V was cut by 4 bases and J by 8 bases, with 24 bases left in between. The CDR3 sequence is 17 residues long. CDR3 bases: TGCGCCAGCAGCCCCATCCACGTTACAGGGCAGGGAGACACCATATATTTT. This encodes CASSPIHVTGQGDTIYF.

The sample holds many counts of this clonotype. The chain recombines TRBV6-2 or TRBV6-3 with TRBJ1-5; D uncertain. The CDR3 has 14 residues. The germline CDR1 and CDR2 sequences are MNHEY and SVGEGT. V gave up 6 bases and J gave up 3 bases, with 12 bases separating them. The CDR3 sequence: CASSSRSSNQPQHF. CDR3 nucleotide sequence: TGTGCCAGCAGCTCTCGGAGCTCCAATCAGCCCCAGCATTTT.

This chain joins TRBV7-3 and TRBJ2-1, with D possibly called TRBD1 or TRBD2 (5 bases each). V dropped 2 bases and J dropped 2 bases, with 10 bases sitting between them. This CDR3 is built from 15 residues. Germline CDR1 and CDR2: SGHTA and FQGTGA. The CDR3 region has the DNA TGTGCCAGCAGCTTATTGGGGGACCCCTACAATGAGCAGTTCTTC. It is translated as CASSLLGDPYNEQFF. The full variable domain, completed using reference TRBV7-3 and TRBJ2-1, is GAGVSQTPSNKVTEKGKYVELRCDPISGHTALYWYRQSLGQGPEFLIYFQGTGAADDSGLPNDRFFAVRPEGSVSTLKIQRTERGDSAVYLCASSLLGDPYNEQFFGPGTRLTVL.

Notes on this clonotype: One base away lies a much larger clone, so this may be a sequencing read error. Because the CDR3's place on the DNA is in doubt, the DNA is left out and the CDR3 is given as listed by TCRdb. CDR3 sequence: CSVGQGNGDEPYF. The chain recombines TRBV29-1 with TRBJ2-7; whether TRBD1, the table's D call, matches the DNA was not checked. CDR1 is SQVTM, CDR2 ANQGSEA, per germline. The CDR3 totals 13 residues, both ends included.

The table lists this clonotype with many counts. The rearrangement links TRBV28 to TRBJ2-1; 7 bases map to TRBD2. Germline trimming cut 5 bases from V and 0 bases from J; bases unmatched to any gene: 7. The germline CDR1 and CDR2 sequences are MDHEN and SYDVKM. The CDR3 is made up of 16 amino acids. CDR3 region: CASSPRGGSSYNEQFF. In DNA form, the CDR3 reads TGTGCCAGCAGTCCCCGTGGCGGGAGCTCCTACAATGAGCAGTTCTTC.

Many counts were recorded for this clonotype. J is TRBJ1-1 and V is TRBV5-4; a weak D match, TRBD1 (5 bases). Trimming left V 5 bases short and J 4 bases short, with 12 bases between. The germline V gene has CDR1 SGHNT and CDR2 YYREEE (reference sequence). This CDR3 spans 13 amino acids. Written as DNA, the CDR3 is TGTGCCAGCAGAAGTGTCGGGACCACTGAAGCTTTCTTT. It is translated as CASRSVGTTEAFF.